This record concerns one T cell receptor beta chain sequence. The data belong to a study of blood T cell repertoires in COVID-19. Sequenced by immunoSEQ multiplex PCR; TCRdb stores in-frame clones only, minus some. Among 250,000 or so clones listed, about nine tenths were seen once. For recovered donors of Cohort 3, there were two negative PCRs, clearance, or symptom resolution. Trimming shortened V by 4 bases and J by 0 bases, and 14 bases separated the two germline ends. The CDR3 sequence is 16 residues long. The germline V gene has CDR1 SGHNT and CDR2 YENEEA. The clonotype originates from a woman between 18 and 30 years old who had recovered from COVID-19. What was sequenced was PBMCs or T cells enriched from blood (not recorded which). The chain couples TRBV11-3 to TRBJ2-3, with D tentatively TRBD2 (6 bases). The CDR3 here is CASSSHSGTSTDTQYF. In DNA form, the CDR3 reads TGTGCCAGCAGCTCTCATAGCGGAACTAGCACAGATACGCAGTATTTT.